These 23 T cell receptor beta chains originate from one sample sequenced in a study of regulatory T cells in long-lasting Graves disease. Libraries of TCR beta came from iRepertoire HTBI primers plus Arm-PCR of CDR3 regions. TCRdb re-derived calls from the multiplex PCR reads in MiXCR, one entry per CDR3 protein. The table lists around 460,000 distinct CDR3 sequences, less than 15% of them singletons. Specified time point: newly diagnosed GD, antithyroid drugs for less than 3 months. Researchers made the TCR library from RNA that was extracted from PBMCs. The same sample was also studied in work on T cells in Graves' hyperthyroidism and ophthalmopathy.

The input for sequencing was peripheral blood mononuclear cells (PBMCs), taken at new diagnosis, from a patient treated with antithyroid drugs. Receptors originate from a woman between 45 and 60 years old with Graves disease.

About this clonotype itself: One end of the junction varies from germline; a read error may be responsible. The CDR3 loop reads CAGSPNAGLESYNEQFF. The CDR3 region has the DNA TGTGCCGGCAGCCCTAATGCGGGTCTTGAATCCTACAATGAGCAGTTCTTC. The chain uses TRBV7-3 and TRBJ2-1, with a tentative D call TRBD2 (5 bases). This CDR3 has 17 amino acids. The germline V gene has CDR1 SGHTA and CDR2 FQGTGA.

This clonotype was observed at least ten times. In DNA form, the CDR3 reads TGTGCCAGCAGTTTGTCGGGTTTCCCTAACTATGGCTACACCTTC. Residues: CASSLSGFPNYGYTF. The chain links TRBV12-3 or TRBV12-4 to TRBJ1-2; D remains unclear. V was trimmed by 3 bases and J by 0 bases, leaving 11 bases between them. The CDR3 runs 15 residues.

This clonotype was recorded at least ten times. The V and J genes are TRBV27 and TRBJ1-1; 10 nucleotides agree with TRBD1. V lost 8 bases, J lost 3 bases, and 6 bases stayed unmatched. Germline V gives CDR1 MNHEY, CDR2 SMNVEV (reference sequence). The CDR3 length is 14 residues. CDR3 protein: CASHRTGGYTEAFF. CDR3 nucleotides: TGTGCCAGCCACCGGACAGGGGGTTACACTGAAGCTTTCTTT.

This clonotype occurred a few times. The chain has TRBV10-3 and TRBJ1-2; D not resolved. The V gene's germline CDR1 is ENHRY and CDR2 SYGVKD. This CDR3 spans 15 amino acids. Between the trimmed V and J ends, which lost 2 bases and 6 bases, there was a span of 16 bases. The CDR3 DNA follows: TGTGCCATCAGTGAGGGAAACACCCTCCGAAATGGCTACACCTTC. Encoded protein: CAISEGNTLRNGYTF.

This clonotype was found a few times. This chain links TRBV10-3 with TRBJ2-3, with D uncertain. This CDR3 is 13 amino acids long. Trimming removed 3 bases at V and 0 bases at J, with 4 bases between. In germline, CDR1 is ENHRY, CDR2 SYGVKD. The CDR3 DNA sequence: TGTGCCATCAGTGACGTAAGCACAGATACGCAGTATTTT. The encoded protein is CAISDVSTDTQYF.

This clonotype was counted at least ten times. CDR3 sequence reads: CASSPLANTGELFF. The DNA for the CDR3 is TGTGCCAGCAGCCCCTTAGCGAACACCGGGGAGCTGTTTTTT. The rearrangement uses TRBV4-2 and TRBJ2-2; D unresolved. Germline V gives CDR1 LGHNA, CDR2 YNFKEQ. With 4 bases removed from V and 0 bases from J, the gap between germline ends came to 6 bases. CDR3 length equals 14 residues.

To note about this clonotype: Germline is not matched at one junction end, which may reflect a read error. The CDR3 is CTSSLTGADTEAFF. CDR3 DNA sequence: TGTACCAGCAGTTTAACAGGGGCCGACACTGAAGCTTTCTTT. V is TRBV28 and J is TRBJ1-1; 7 bases match TRBD1. This CDR3 region has 14 residues. In germline, CDR1 is MDHEN, CDR2 SYDVKM.

The chain joins TRBV5-8 to TRBJ1-1; no clear D gene. Germline V gene lookup returns CDR1 SGHTS and CDR2 YDEGEE. There are 16 residues in the CDR3. V was shortened by 0 bases and J by 5 bases, with 17 bases between the two germline ends. DNA for the CDR3: TGTGCCAGCAGCTTGGTCGGCGCAGAAGGGTCAACTGAAGCTTTCTTT. It encodes CASSLVGAEGSTEAFF. Full variable domain (outside the CDR3, taken from reference TRBV5-8 and TRBJ1-1): EAGVTQSPTHLIKTRGQQATLRCSPISGHTSVYWYQQALGLGLQFLLWYDEGEERNRGNFPPRFSGRQFPNYSSELNVNALELEDSALYLCASSLVGAEGSTEAFFGQGTRLTVV.

To note about this clonotype: With a much larger clone just one base away, this may be a read error. The chain recombines TRBV7-2 with TRBJ2-1; the match to TRBD2 covers 10 bases. Germline loops: CDR1 SGHTA, CDR2 FQGNSA. The length of the CDR3 is 14 residues. V dropped 4 bases and J dropped 10; count of bases not matched to a gene: 7. The CDR3 DNA follows: TGTGCCAGCAGCTGGACTAGCGGTGCCTACGAGCAGTTCTTC. It specifies CASSWTSGAYEQFF. The entire variable domain, with the rest obtained from reference TRBV7-2 and TRBJ2-1, is as follows: GAGVSQSPSNKVTEKGKDVELRCDPISGHTALYWYRQSLGQGLEFLIYFQGNSAPDKSGLPSDRFSAERTGGSVSTLTIQRTQQEDSAVYLCASSWTSGAYEQFFGPGTRLTVL.

This clonotype was seen a few times. The chain has TRBV9 and TRBJ2-3; D ambiguous. The CDR3 covers 17 residues. The V gene's germline CDR1 is SGDLS and CDR2 YYNGEE. V gave up 4 bases and J gave up 8 bases, with 26 bases separating them. CDR3 DNA sequence: TGTGCCAGCAGCCCTACCGTCTTGATGGGGTCCCCCCGTACGCAGTATTTT. Protein: CASSPTVLMGSPRTQYF. Full variable domain (missing parts from reference TRBV9 and TRBJ2-3): DSGVTQTPKHLITATGQRVTLRCSPRSGDLSVYWYQQSLDQGLQFLIQYYNGEERAKGNILERFSAQQFPDLHSELNLSSLELGDSALYFCASSPTVLMGSPRTQYFGPGTRLTVL.

In this sample, this clonotype turned up many times. This rearrangement joins TRBV28 to TRBJ2-1; no firm D call. The CDR3 runs to 11 residues. The V gene's germline CDR1 is MDHEN and CDR2 SYDVKM. Trimming stripped 3 bases from V and 6 bases from J, with 3 bases between. This CDR3 is CASSFRNEQFF. DNA of the CDR3: TGTGCCAGCAGTTTTCGCAATGAGCAGTTCTTC.

The table lists this clonotype with many counts. The chain is built from TRBV28 and TRBJ1-5; D gene uncertain. This CDR3 comprises 16 residues. The germline V and J ends were trimmed by 3 bases and 0 bases, with 12 bases remaining between them. Germline CDR1 MDHEN, CDR2 SYDVKM. The CDR3 DNA reads TGTGCCAGCAGTTTTAGCAGATCTTATAGCAATCAGCCCCAGCATTTT. Translated, it gives CASSFSRSYSNQPQHF.

This clonotype was seen only a few times. Given a much more abundant clone one base away, this may be a read error. This chain joins TRBV20-1 and TRBJ2-5, with TRBD2 identical over 11 bases. The tail of the sequence fits TRBJ2-1 better, so the J call may be wrong. Germline V gene lookup returns CDR1 DFQATT and CDR2 SNEGSKA (reference sequence). The CDR3 contains 14 residues. The CDR3 sequence is CSAPGLADYSEQFF. The CDR3 DNA follows: TGCAGTGCTCCGGGACTAGCGGACTACAGTGAGCAGTTCTTC.

This clonotype was found a few times. This chain uses TRBV19 with TRBJ2-1; 10 bases align to TRBD2. This CDR3 has 14 amino acids. Per the germline V gene, CDR1 is LNHDA and CDR2 is SQIVND (reference sequence). J lost 8 bases, V lost 5 bases, and 6 bases had no gene match. The CDR3 nucleotides read TGTGCCAGTAGTTCGGCTAGCGGGAGCGATGAGCAGTTCTTC. It translates to CASSSASGSDEQFF.

This clonotype appeared many times. The chain is built from TRBV5-1 and TRBJ2-1, with TRBD2 identical over 7 bases. The length of the CDR3 is 16 residues. In germline, CDR1 is SGHRS, CDR2 YFSETQ. V shed 0 bases, J shed 4 bases, and the junction held 7 bases outside the gene matches. In nucleotides, the CDR3 is TGCGCCAGCAGCTTGGGGGCGGGAGAGGTTTACAATGAGCAGTTCTTC. This encodes CASSLGAGEVYNEQFF.

Many counts were recorded for this clonotype. The rearrangement links TRBV7-2 to TRBJ1-6; 9 positions agree with TRBD1. Trimming at V came to 5 bases and at J to 4 bases, leaving 3 bases not matched to a gene. The CDR3 length is 15 residues. Germline CDR1 reads SGHTA; CDR2 reads FQGNSA. The CDR3 nucleotides read TGTGCCAGCAGCGCCGGGACAGGGTATAATTCACCCCTCCACTTT. It translates to CASSAGTGYNSPLHF. The full variable domain, completed using reference TRBV7-2 and TRBJ1-6, is GAGVSQSPSNKVTEKGKDVELRCDPISGHTALYWYRQSLGQGLEFLIYFQGNSAPDKSGLPSDRFSAERTGGSVSTLTIQRTQQEDSAVYLCASSAGTGYNSPLHFGNGTRLTVT.

In this sample, this clonotype turned up many times. The V and J genes are TRBV28 and TRBJ2-5, with a tentative D call TRBD1 (5 bases). V was clipped by 6 bases and J by 4 bases, with 18 bases between them. This CDR3 spans 15 amino acids. Germline-derived CDR1 and CDR2 are MDHEN and SYDVKM. This CDR3 is CASSSDSLRGETQYF. CDR3 bases: TGTGCCAGCAGCTCAGACAGCCTCCGAGGAGAGACCCAGTACTTC.

This clonotype was detected only a few times. The gene calls are TRBV5-4 and TRBJ2-1, with 15 bases that match TRBD2. Germline CDR1 SGHNT, CDR2 YYREEE (reference sequence). Trimming removed 3 bases from V and 9 bases from J; junction bases left unmatched: 7. CDR3 length: 16 amino acids. The CDR3 coding sequence is TGTGCCAGCAGCTCCGGACTAGCGGGAGGGTATGTTGAGCAGTTCTTC. This gives the protein CASSSGLAGGYVEQFF. The full variable domain, rest sourced from reference TRBV5-4 and TRBJ2-1, is ETGVTQSPTHLIKTRGQQVTLRCSSQSGHNTVSWYQQALGQGPQFIFQYYREEENGRGNFPPRFSGLQFPNYSSELNVNALELDDSALYLCASSSGLAGGYVEQFFGPGTRLTVL.

This clonotype was observed at least ten times. The CDR3 region is CASSEGLAGGGETQYF. CDR3 nucleotides: TGTGCCAGCAGTGAAGGACTAGCGGGAGGAGGAGAGACCCAGTACTTC. J is TRBJ2-5 and V is TRBV2; 13 bases map to TRBD2. Germline-derived CDR1 and CDR2 are SNHLY and FYNNEI. This CDR3 spans 16 amino acids. J lost 4 bases, V lost 1 base, and 3 bases had no gene match. The full variable domain, rest sourced from reference TRBV2 and TRBJ2-5, is EPEVTQTPSHQVTQMGQEVILRCVPISNHLYFYWYRQILGQKVEFLVSFYNNEISEKSEIFDDQFSVERPDGSNFTLKIRSTKLEDSAMYFCASSEGLAGGGETQYFGPGTRLLVL.

This clonotype was detected many times. The V call is TRBV28, the J call TRBJ1-4; D possibly corresponds to TRBD1 (6 bases). Germline loops: CDR1 MDHEN, CDR2 SYDVKM. The CDR3 has 14 amino acids. The V end lost 6 bases, the J end lost 3 bases, and 11 bases lay between the germline ends. The CDR3 here is CASSSGDSNEKLFF. The CDR3 DNA follows: TGTGCCAGCAGCTCAGGGGATTCTAATGAAAAACTGTTTTTT.

CDR3 sequence (DNA): TGTGCCACCAGTGACCCAAGCGGGAGGGTTGAGCAGTTCTTC. This encodes CATSDPSGRVEQFF. This sequence joins TRBV24-1 and TRBJ2-1; TRBD2 matches at 10 bases. This CDR3 contains 14 residues. Germline CDR1 reads KGHDR; CDR2 reads SFDVKD. V gave up 4 bases and J gave up 9 bases; unmatched junction bases: 5.

The rearrangement links TRBV27 to TRBJ2-7; 7 bases are a match to TRBD1. Germline lookup yields CDR1 MNHEY and CDR2 SMNVEV (reference sequence). Unmatched junction bases numbered 7, after V lost 8 bases and J lost 3 bases. The CDR3 consists of 13 residues. Here the CDR3 DNA reads TGTGCCAGCGGAACAGGGGCGGACTACGAGCAGTACTTC. The encoded protein is CASGTGADYEQYF.

The DNA of the CDR3 is TGTGCCAGCAGGGTTGGGCAGGGGCGCGGCTACACCTTC. Its translation is CASRVGQGRGYTF. This chain connects TRBV27 to TRBJ1-2; D is possibly TRBD1 (6 bases). In germline, CDR1 is MNHEY, CDR2 SMNVEV (reference sequence). Trimming took off 6 bases at V and 8 bases at J, with 16 bases between the two ends. CDR3 length: 13 amino acids.